This passage covers 22 T cell receptor beta chains from one sample sequenced in a study of blood T cell repertoires in COVID-19. Libraries were prepared by immunoSEQ multiplex PCR; TCRdb keeps only in-frame clonotypes and omits some of them. The table has more than 110,000 clones, about 75% seen once; the top ten hold around 3.2%. Sequenced: PBMCs or T cells enriched from blood (not recorded which). These receptors all stem from a woman in her forties or fifties who had recovered from COVID-19.

The chain couples TRBV28 to TRBJ2-7; tentative D call: TRBD1 (5 bases). This CDR3 contains 15 residues. The ends were cut back, 4 bases at V and 4 bases at J, with 17 bases in the middle. CDR1 and CDR2 from the germline V gene are MDHEN and SYDVKM. The CDR3 here is CASSSPWGPEYEQYF. The CDR3 DNA sequence: TGTGCCAGCAGTTCCCCCTGGGGCCCAGAGTACGAGCAGTACTTC.

The V and J genes are TRBV7-3 and TRBJ2-7, with 7 bases identical to TRBD1. The CDR3 is 14 residues long. With 11 bases clipped from V and 4 bases from J, the junction kept 14 bases outside the gene matches. The germline gives CDR1 SGHTA, CDR2 FQGTGA. The CDR3, as DNA: TGTGCCCCTGCCGGGGACAGCAAGTTTTACGAGCAGTACTTC. As protein: CAPAGDSKFYEQYF.

V gene TRBV29-1 combines with J gene TRBJ2-5; D is possibly TRBD2 (5 bases). CDR1 SQVTM and CDR2 ANQGSEA come from the germline V gene. CDR3 size: 11 residues. Trimming cost V 4 bases and J 5 bases, with 8 bases left between them. CDR3 DNA sequence: TGCAGCGTTGGCGGGCAGGAGACCCAGTACTTC. It codes for CSVGGQETQYF.

This chain joins TRBV9 and TRBJ1-2; D possibly corresponds to TRBD1 (6 bases). The CDR3 loop spans 13 amino acids. The V and J ends lost 0 bases and 8 bases respectively, with 11 bases between them. Germline-derived CDR1 and CDR2 are SGDLS and YYNGEE. This chain's CDR3 is CASSVGQGLGYTF. In DNA form, the CDR3 reads TGTGCCAGCAGCGTAGGGCAGGGGCTAGGCTACACCTTC.

The chain links TRBV3-1 (or the pseudogene TRBV3-2) to TRBJ1-1, with 8 bases that match TRBD1. V dropped 4 bases and J dropped 4; count of bases not matched to a gene: 11. Germline CDR1 is LGHDT and CDR2 is YNNKEL (reference sequence). The CDR3 is 16 amino acids. CDR3 DNA: TGTGCCAGCAGCCGAGTGACAGGGGCCGCGGGCACTGAAGCTTTCTTT. Translated: CASSRVTGAAGTEAFF.

The rearrangement uses TRBV20-1 and TRBJ2-1, with D unresolved. Germline V lookup: CDR1 DFQATT, CDR2 SNEGSKA (reference sequence). The CDR3 consists of 11 residues. The ends were cut back, 3 bases at V and 10 bases at J, with 10 bases in the middle. CDR3: CSASRSREQFF. CDR3 nucleotide sequence: TGCAGTGCTAGTCGGTCTCGGGAGCAGTTCTTC.

The rearrangement joins TRBV28 to TRBJ1-2, with D possibly matching TRBD1 (5 bases). V lost 1 base and J 5 bases, leaving 11 bases between the germline ends. This CDR3 has 14 amino acids. Germline V gene lookup returns CDR1 MDHEN and CDR2 SYDVKM. The CDR3 region is CASSLLIGGYGYTF. CDR3 sequence (DNA): TGTGCCAGCAGTTTATTAATCGGGGGATATGGCTACACCTTC.

V usage is TRBV18 and J usage is TRBJ2-7, with D possibly matching TRBD1 (5 bases). V lost 3 bases, J lost 2 bases, and 8 bases lay in between. Germline V lookup: CDR1 KGHSH, CDR2 LQKENI. CDR3 size: 13 residues. In DNA form, the CDR3 reads TGTGCCAGCTCACCGGACATCCCCTACGAGCAGTACTTC. It encodes CASSPDIPYEQYF.

The chain uses TRBV11-3 and TRBJ1-1; D is unresolved. Between the trimmed V and J ends, which lost 1 base and 7 bases, there was a span of 7 bases. The CDR3 extends over 12 amino acids. Germline V CDR1 and CDR2: SGHNT, YENEEA. CDR3 bases: TGTGCCAGCAGCTTAGCGGGGTTTGAAGCTTTCTTT. Translating it yields CASSLAGFEAFF.

The CDR3 region has the DNA TGTGCCAGTAGTGAAGGGGGAGGGGCCGGGGAGCTGTTTTTT. Protein sequence: CASSEGGGAGELFF. The V call is TRBV19, the J call TRBJ2-2, with D possibly TRBD2 on 7 matching bases. The germline gives CDR1 LNHDA, CDR2 SQIVND (reference sequence). V gave up 5 bases and J gave up 6 bases, with 13 bases separating them. The CDR3 contains 14 residues. Looking up the rest from reference TRBV19 and TRBJ2-2 gives the full variable domain: DGGITQSPKYLFRKEGQNVTLSCEQNLNHDAMYWYRQDPGQGLRLIYYSQIVNDFQKGDIAEGYSVSREKKESFPLTVTSAQKNPTAFYLCASSEGGGAGELFFGEGSRLTVL.

This chain links TRBV14 with TRBJ2-7; D is ambiguous. Trimming took 4 bases from V and 6 from J, leaving 10 bases between them. From germline, CDR1 is SGHDN and CDR2 FVKESK. The CDR3 is made up of 12 amino acids. Here the CDR3 DNA reads TGTGCCAGCAGCCCTACCTTTGGCGAGCAGTACTTC. Translating it yields CASSPTFGEQYF.

The gene calls are TRBV19 and TRBJ2-7, with 9 bases that match TRBD1. This CDR3 contains 17 residues. J lost 5 bases, V lost 6 bases, and 17 bases had no gene match. Looked up from germline, CDR1 is LNHDA and CDR2 is SQIVND (reference sequence). CDR3 region: CASSQGAGTGRRDEQYF. CDR3 in DNA: TGTGCCAGTAGCCAAGGGGCGGGGACAGGGCGACGGGACGAGCAGTACTTC.

The chain recombines TRBV6-4 with TRBJ2-1; 9 nucleotides line up with TRBD2. This CDR3 region has 14 residues. V was clipped by 7 bases and J by 5 bases; unmatched bases: 6. Germline lookup yields CDR1 MRHNA and CDR2 SNTAGT. The CDR3 nucleotides are TGTGCCAGCAAAGGGACTAGCCAGAACAATGAGCAGTTCTTC. Translating it yields CASKGTSQNNEQFF.

V usage is TRBV28 and J usage is TRBJ2-5; 13 bases align to TRBD2. V was pared by 6 bases and J by 3 bases, with 7 bases of the junction left unmatched. CDR1 MDHEN and CDR2 SYDVKM come from the germline V gene. CDR3 length: 16 residues. The CDR3 nucleotides read TGTGCCAGCAGCAACCTCGGGACTAGCGGGAAAGAGACCCAGTACTTC. This translates into CASSNLGTSGKETQYF.

This chain connects TRBV30 to TRBJ1-2; D call uncertain. The germline gives CDR1 GTSNPN, CDR2 SVGIG (reference sequence). V shed 1 base and J shed 4 bases, with 13 bases lying between them. The CDR3 has 14 residues. In DNA, the CDR3 is TGTGCCTGGAGTGGAGCCGGGATGGGCTATGGCTACACCTTC. Its translation is CAWSGAGMGYGYTF.

A single count supports this clone. The rearrangement uses TRBV23-1 and TRBJ1-5; D unresolved. TRBV23-1 is noted as an ORF with a role that remains uncertain. Deletions cut 7 bases from V and 1 base from J, with 14 bases between. This CDR3 is 15 amino acids long. The CDR3 loop is CASTPEWSSNQPQHF. The DNA of the CDR3 is TGCGCCAGCACCCCGGAGTGGAGCAGCAATCAGCCCCAGCATTTT.

CDR3 amino acids: CASSRQGPNYGYTF. CDR3 nucleotide sequence: TGTGCCAGCAGCAGACAGGGGCCTAACTATGGCTACACCTTC. The genes are TRBV3-1 (or the pseudogene TRBV3-2) and TRBJ1-2, with 8 bases fitting TRBD1. V was pared by 5 bases and J by 0 bases, with 2 bases of the junction left unmatched. The CDR3 has 14 residues. Germline CDR1 is LGHDT and CDR2 is YNNKEL (reference sequence).

The J gene is TRBJ1-2, the V gene TRBV7-8; D not resolved. CDR3 length: 15 amino acids. The V and J ends lost 1 base and 7 bases respectively, with 16 bases between them. The V gene's germline CDR1 is SGHVS and CDR2 FQNEAQ. CDR3 sequence (DNA): TGTGCCAGCAGCTTAGGACCGCTAGAGGTTGGTGGCTACACCTTC. Protein product: CASSLGPLEVGGYTF.

The chain carries TRBV5-6 and TRBJ2-3; weak D call: TRBD2 (6 bases). Trimming took 4 bases from V and 5 from J, leaving 23 bases between them. CDR1 SGHDT and CDR2 YYEEEE come from the germline V gene. The CDR3 covers 17 residues. The CDR3 region is CASSGEGTQHPLDTQYF. CDR3 nucleotide sequence: TGTGCCAGCAGCGGAGAAGGGACTCAACATCCCCTAGATACGCAGTATTTT.

This rearrangement joins TRBV11-2 to TRBJ1-1; D perhaps matches TRBD1 (5 bases). V shed 5 bases and J shed 4 bases, with 20 bases lying between them. This CDR3 is built from 16 residues. Per germline, CDR1 SGHAT and CDR2 FQNNGV. CDR3 nucleotides: TGTGCCAGCAGCCCCCGGGAGGGGAGGTGGTTCACTGAAGCTTTCTTT. This codes for CASSPREGRWFTEAFF.

This clone showed up just once. The V call is TRBV11-2, the J call TRBJ2-1; D is unresolved. V shed 5 bases and J shed 9 bases, with 11 bases lying between them. Germline CDR1 and CDR2: SGHAT and FQNNGV. The CDR3 has 12 residues. The CDR3 sequence: CASSPGSSEQFF. The CDR3 DNA reads as TGTGCCAGCAGCCCCGGTTCTAGTGAGCAGTTCTTC.

This sequence joins TRBV2 and TRBJ2-7; the match to TRBD1 covers 7 bases. V shed 6 bases, J shed 3 bases, and the junction held 8 bases outside the gene matches. Germline V gives CDR1 SNHLY, CDR2 FYNNEI. The CDR3 totals 14 residues. The CDR3 DNA reads TGTGCCAGCAGCGAGCCGGGACAGATCTACGAGCAGTACTTC. It specifies CASSEPGQIYEQYF.